The 17 T cell receptor beta chains below were found in one sample sequenced in a study of technical replicates of blood from a few donors. The table came from immunoSEQ multiplex PCR; TCRdb's copy has only in-frame clones and leaves some out. The sample records roughly 76,000 clones, approximately 86% being singletons. Sequencing was done on a sample of PBMCs. The receptors originated from a human donor in good health. Some clones in this sample may be carry-over from other donors' samples.

The V gene is TRBV6-6, the J gene TRBJ1-2; D perhaps matches TRBD1 (5 bases). The ends were cut back, 7 bases at V and 7 bases at J, with 19 bases in the middle. Looked up from germline, CDR1 is MNHNY and CDR2 is SVGAGI (reference sequence). The CDR3 length is 14 residues. The DNA of the CDR3 is TGTGCCAGCACCGAGGGACTCCAGAGCGGTGGCTACACCTTC. Translation: CASTEGLQSGGYTF.

This chain connects TRBV6-5 to TRBJ2-5; weak D call: TRBD2 (5 bases). V lost 5 bases and J 8 bases, leaving 9 bases between the germline ends. The CDR3 has 11 residues. Looked up from germline, CDR1 is MNHEY and CDR2 is SVGAGI. Here the CDR3 reads CASSADSTQYF. The CDR3, as DNA: TGTGCCAGCAGTGCGGACTCAACCCAGTACTTC.

The genes are TRBV5-1 and TRBJ1-1; D gene unclear. The CDR3 loop spans 15 amino acids. V was clipped by 4 bases and J by 6 bases, with 19 bases between them. The V gene's germline CDR1 is SGHRS and CDR2 YFSETQ. CDR3 nucleotides: TGCGCCAGCAGCCGGGGAGGACTCACCCTGGCTGAAGCTTTCTTT. Translation gives CASSRGGLTLAEAFF.

This clone was recorded once. The rearrangement joins TRBV7-2 to TRBJ2-1; D gene ambiguous. V dropped 3 bases and J dropped 6 bases, with 6 bases sitting between them. Germline loops: CDR1 SGHTA, CDR2 FQGNSA. There are 12 residues in the CDR3. CDR3 coding DNA: TGTGCCAGCAGCTTTAGCCTCAATGAGCAGTTCTTC. Its protein is CASSFSLNEQFF.

The rearrangement joins TRBV18 to TRBJ1-2; D is possibly TRBD1 (5 bases). Germline assignment: CDR1 KGHSH and CDR2 LQKENI. V lost 3 bases, J lost 5 bases, and 31 bases lay in between. The CDR3 covers 20 residues. The CDR3 DNA reads as TGTGCCAGCTCACCTAGTACCCCATCCCATCGGGGGATGGGAGCTTATGGCTACACCTTC. Protein sequence: CASSPSTPSHRGMGAYGYTF. The full variable domain, its missing parts supplied by reference TRBV18 and TRBJ1-2, is NAGVMQNPRHLVRRRGQEARLRCSPMKGHSHVYWYRQLPEEGLKFMVYLQKENIIDESGMPKERFSAEFPKEGPSILRIQQVVRGDSAAYFCASSPSTPSHRGMGAYGYTFGSGTRLTVV.

The CDR3 bases are TGTGCCAGCAGTTACCCGGGAGGTGTAGCCGAGCAGTACTTC. The encoded protein is CASSYPGGVAEQYF. The chain joins TRBV6-6 to TRBJ2-7; 7 nucleotides line up with TRBD2. CDR1 is MNHNY and CDR2 is SVGAGI in the germline V gene (reference sequence). The CDR3 sequence is 14 residues long. Germline trimming cut 2 bases from V and 6 bases from J; bases unmatched to any gene: 7.

This clone was recorded only once. The chain has TRBV18 and TRBJ1-2; no definite D call. Germline CDR1 is KGHSH and CDR2 is LQKENI. The CDR3 runs 15 residues. Trimming left V 2 bases short and J 3 bases short, with 13 bases between. CDR3: CASSPAALRHYGYTF. The CDR3 DNA sequence: TGTGCCAGCTCACCAGCGGCCCTGAGGCACTATGGCTACACCTTC.

The chain links TRBV5-8 to TRBJ2-7; D might be TRBD2 (6 bases). Germline CDR1 SGHTS, CDR2 YDEGEE. The CDR3 is 12 amino acids. V was shortened by 3 bases and J by 2 bases, with 6 bases between the two germline ends. CDR3 loop: CASSWTTYEQYF. The DNA of the CDR3 is TGTGCCAGCAGCTGGACTACCTACGAGCAGTACTTC.

The sample holds one count of this clone. This chain uses TRBV19 with TRBJ2-2; 8 nucleotides match TRBD2. Germline V CDR1 and CDR2: LNHDA, SQIVND (reference sequence). With 5 bases clipped from V and 4 bases from J, the junction kept 15 bases outside the gene matches. This CDR3 has 18 residues. The CDR3 DNA is TGTGCCAGTAGTCTAGCTAGCCGGGGGGGGCCGAGCACCGGGGAGCTGTTTTTT. This codes for CASSLASRGGPSTGELFF. Looking up the rest from reference TRBV19 and TRBJ2-2 gives the full variable domain: DGGITQSPKYLFRKEGQNVTLSCEQNLNHDAMYWYRQDPGQGLRLIYYSQIVNDFQKGDIAEGYSVSREKKESFPLTVTSAQKNPTAFYLCASSLASRGGPSTGELFFGEGSRLTVL.

The chain is built from TRBV7-6 and TRBJ2-7, with 10 bases that match TRBD1. The CDR3 totals 16 residues. CDR1 and CDR2 (germline): SGHVS, FNYEAQ. V trimming: 5 bases; J trimming: 2 bases; junction bases outside the gene matches: 9. As DNA, the CDR3 is TGTGCCAGCAGCACGCTCCGGGACAGGGGAACCTACGAGCAGTACTTC. Translated: CASSTLRDRGTYEQYF.

J is TRBJ2-2 and V is TRBV5-1; 8 bases agree with TRBD2. J gave up 8 bases and V 5 bases, and 8 bases lay outside the gene matches. The germline gives CDR1 SGHRS, CDR2 YFSETQ. CDR3 length: 14 amino acids. DNA for the CDR3: TGCGCCAGCAGGTATCTCAGCGGGAGTGGGGAGCTGTTTTTT. The encoded protein is CASRYLSGSGELFF.

J is TRBJ2-1 and V is TRBV6-4; 8 nucleotides agree with TRBD1. J lost 4 bases, V lost 6 bases, and 5 bases had no gene match. Germline V gives CDR1 MRHNA, CDR2 SNTAGT. The CDR3 contains 14 residues. CDR3 nucleotides: TGTGCCAGCAGCCCGGGACAGGAATACAATGAGCAGTTCTTC. As protein: CASSPGQEYNEQFF.

The rearrangement uses TRBV6-5 and TRBJ1-2, with 7 positions matching TRBD1. Germline V gene data show CDR1 as MNHEY and CDR2 as SVGAGI. CDR3 size: 13 residues. Trimming at V came to 6 bases and at J to 0 bases, leaving 1 base not matched to a gene. The CDR3, as DNA: TGTGCCAGCAGGGACAGGTCTAACTATGGCTACACCTTC. Its protein product is CASRDRSNYGYTF.

The chain combines TRBV11-2 with TRBJ2-7; 9 bases map to TRBD2. The V and J ends lost 4 bases and 7 bases, in that order; junction bases with no gene match: 11. Germline-derived CDR1 and CDR2 are SGHAT and FQNNGV. There are 15 residues in the CDR3. CDR3 in amino acids: CASSSRWRGGREQYF. The CDR3 DNA is TGTGCCAGCAGCTCCCGGTGGCGGGGGGGCAGGGAGCAGTACTTC.

The chain carries TRBV7-9 and TRBJ2-1, with D perhaps matching TRBD2 (6 bases). CDR1 is SEHNR, CDR2 FQNEAQ, per germline (reference sequence). Trimming took 5 bases from V and 3 from J, leaving 14 bases between them. There are 15 residues in the CDR3. The CDR3 region has the DNA TGTGCCAGCAGCAATCCAGGGACTGACTACAATGAGCAGTTCTTC. The encoded protein is CASSNPGTDYNEQFF.

The J gene is TRBJ1-2, the V gene TRBV6-5, with D perhaps matching TRBD1 (6 bases). The CDR3 has 15 residues. V dropped 3 bases and J dropped 1 base, with 12 bases sitting between them. Germline V gives CDR1 MNHEY, CDR2 SVGAGI. The CDR3 spells CASSYGQTSNYGYTF. The CDR3 DNA is TGTGCCAGCAGTTATGGACAGACAAGTAACTATGGCTACACCTTC.

The CDR3 loop is CASSLMESFGASGIDTQYF. CDR3 DNA: TGTGCCAGCAGCTTAATGGAGTCCTTCGGGGCTAGCGGGATAGATACGCAGTATTTT. The gene calls are TRBV7-9 and TRBJ2-3, with 9 bases fitting TRBD2. Trimming took 2 bases from V and 5 from J; bases not matched to a gene: 17. From germline, CDR1 is SEHNR and CDR2 FQNEAQ (reference sequence). This CDR3 is 19 amino acids long.